This is a list of T cell receptor beta chains from one sample in a study of PD-L1 blockade in urothelial cancer. Repertoires were generated with immunoSEQ multiplex PCR, while TCRdb's copy carries only in-frame clones and drops some. The sample has tens of thousands of clones; about four fifths are singletons. This specimen was PBMCs, taken around atezolizumab (anti-PD-L1) treatment. These receptors were taken from a man aged 55 to 69 with urothelial cancer. Both conserved end residues are part of each CDR3. The D gene is left open where the match is weak. Part of the rows lack a size; the others show once, few, many or a class for expanded clones.

J gene,D gene,V gene,clone size,CDR3 protein,CDR3 DNA
TRBJ2-1,TRBD2,TRBV10-2,-,CASRVAGAGNEQFF,TGCGCCAGCAGGGTAGCGGGAGCGGGCAATGAGCAGTTCTTC
TRBJ1-4,TRBD1,TRBV4-3,-,CASSQGEGAQYTNEKLFF,TGCGCCAGCAGCCAAGGAGAGGGGGCCCAATACACTAATGAAAAACTGTTTTTT
TRBJ1-5,TRBD1,TRBV7-2,-,CASSQASGGYQPQHF,TGTGCCAGCAGCCAGGCATCAGGGGGCTATCAGCCCCAGCATTTT
TRBJ2-1,-,TRBV5-1,-,CASSLGTASYNEQFF,TGCGCCAGCAGCTTGGGGACAGCCTCCTACAATGAGCAGTTCTTC
TRBJ2-2,-,TRBV28,few,CASSYRAGELFF,TGTGCCAGCAGCTACAGGGCCGGGGAGCTGTTTTTT
TRBJ2-6,-,TRBV28,-,CASSVYGANVLTF,TGTGCCAGCAGTGTTTATGGGGCCAACGTCCTGACTTTC
TRBJ1-5,-,TRBV5-6,-,CASSLGGHFQPQHF,TGTGCCAGCAGCTTGGGTGGACACTTTCAGCCCCAGCATTTT
TRBJ2-5,-,TRBV29-1,-,CSVATDGVGETQYF,TGCAGCGTAGCTACGGACGGGGTGGGAGAGACCCAGTACTTC
TRBJ2-5,TRBD2,TRBV13,-,CASSDASGGETQYF,TGTGCCAGCAGCGATGCTAGCGGGGGGGAGACCCAGTACTTC
TRBJ1-2,-,TRBV6-5,-,CASINGTPLNYGYTF,TGTGCCAGCATAAACGGGACACCACTCAACTATGGCTACACCTTC